This T cell receptor beta chain was found in a study of early T cells in non-severe SARS-CoV-2 infection (dated by TCRdb to about 2021). With regard to the full study: Because TCR sequencing was done on bulk RNA from unsorted whole blood, the alpha and beta chains could not be paired. General study outcomes and caveats: VDJdb matching was skewed toward anti-spike CD8 responses and likely underestimated virus-specific expansions, missing private and CD4 specificities.

The library was produced with 5' RACE. Sequencer: NextSeq 500. In the TCR library protocol, unique molecular identifiers were attached to individual cDNA molecules to correct for PCR bias and sequencing error. Sequencing covered both TCR alpha and beta chains, and within each sample the abundances of alpha and beta sequences were tightly co-correlated. Processing in the source paper ran as follows. Decombinator V4 was used to annotate the V gene, J gene and CDR3 of the TCR sequences. TCRs were defined as expanded if a significant change between any two time points was detected under a Poisson model with p below 0.0001. TCR abundances were normalised to the total number of TCRs sequenced per sample and expressed as counts per million. MAIT TCRs were defined by TRAV1-2 paired with TRAJ12, TRAJ20 or TRAJ33, and iNKT TCRs by TRAV10 paired with TRAJ18. VDJdb, accessed 1 November 2021, was searched for CMV, EBV and SARS-CoV-2 annotated TCRs, excluding TCRs annotated for multiple antigens. TCRdb took the public reads, trimmed them with fastp at Q25, ran MiXCR for clone calling and kept in-frame beta chains. For every CDR3 protein sequence, its rows merge into one entry that carries the most common genes and DNA. The V and J calls and clone size come from TCRdb's table, not from the authors' own analysis. The sample yields under 100,000 distinct CDR3 sequences; around 13% were counted once. Approximately 1.3% of the sample lies in the top ten.

Including cysteine and phenylalanine, the CDR3 has 13 amino acids. Here the CDR3 DNA is all that survives: 39 bases in frame from base 1. At the junction V is shortened by 2 bases and J by 11 bases; bases outside the gene matches: 6. The germline V gene specifies SGHVS as CDR1 and FNYEAQ as CDR2. This was a case-control study nested in a cohort of healthcare workers in London, UK, who had nasopharyngeal swab PCR tests and blood samples taken every week. Healthcare workers were recruited between 23 and 31 March 2020, during the week of the UK lockdown, and were followed weekly for up to about 15 weeks. This clonotype has more than one count but fewer than ten. Its antigen is currently not known. No base qualities exist here, and no much larger clone lies one base off it.

The sample consisted of whole blood. The rearrangement joined TRBV7-6 to TRBJ1-5; 7 middle bases align to TRBD1. The clonotype originates from an adult who was a healthcare worker with PCR-confirmed SARS-CoV-2 infection or an uninfected control (not recorded which). CDR3 region: CASSLNVDRAQHF. The DNA reads as follows: TGTGCCAGCAGCTTAAACGTTGACAGGGCCCAGCATTTT.